Included here is one T cell receptor (beta chain) sequence, with context. The J segment lost 4 bases and the V segment lost 4 bases, leaving 13 bases of the junction unmatched. Germline CDR1 SGHRS, CDR2 YFSETQ. This CDR3 is 18 amino acids long. The data originate from a study of control samples from healthy donors and cancer patients. Measured with immunoSEQ multiplex PCR; TCRdb has only the in-frame clones, and not every one. This sample has about 55,000 clones, with about 95% found just once. The V call is TRBV5-1, the J call TRBJ2-6; 8 bases agree with TRBD2. The receptor was isolated from a young man in good health. Sequenced: blood. This CDR3 is CASSRSGGGLFGANVLTF. CDR3 nucleotide sequence: TGCGCCAGCAGCAGGAGTGGCGGGGGGCTCTTCGGGGCCAACGTCCTGACTTTC.